The 20 T cell receptor beta chains in this list originate from one sample, sequenced in a study of T cell responses to AZD1222 COVID-19 vaccine. The repertoire was sequenced with immunoSEQ multiplex PCR; TCRdb's copy has only in-frame clones and lacks some. The profile covers almost 80,000 clones, with around 90% appearing a single time and 24% taken by the ten largest. The source material was peripheral blood, sampled on day 0 of AZD1222 vaccination. The receptors shown here come from an adult in good health.

The count of this clone is one. The chain uses TRBV11-3 and TRBJ1-6, with unresolved D. Trimming removed 0 bases at V and 9 bases at J, with 9 bases between. From germline, CDR1 is SGHNT and CDR2 YENEEA. The CDR3 is 14 amino acids. CDR3 DNA sequence: TGTGCCAGCAGCTTAGATGGGCGGTTTTCACCCCTCCACTTT. It specifies CASSLDGRFSPLHF.

The chain joins TRBV6-5 to TRBJ1-5; possible D gene TRBD1, 5 bases. Germline assignment: CDR1 MNHEY and CDR2 SVGAGI. The CDR3 sequence is 14 residues long. V was cut by 6 bases and J by 7 bases, with 16 bases left in between. CDR3 amino acids: CASRPSGGEQPQHF. CDR3 nucleotide sequence: TGTGCCAGCAGACCTTCCGGGGGAGAACAGCCCCAGCATTTT.

This chain joins TRBV27 and TRBJ2-1; 10 bases are a match to TRBD2. After removal of 6 bases from V and 4 bases from J, the junction contained 9 bases not matched to a gene. The CDR3 is made up of 16 amino acids. CDR1 and CDR2 from the germline V gene are MNHEY and SMNVEV (reference sequence). CDR3 amino acids: CASSQPRTSGYNEQFF. DNA for the CDR3: TGTGCCAGCAGCCAACCTCGGACTAGCGGTTACAATGAGCAGTTCTTC.

The rearrangement links TRBV27 to TRBJ1-5; tentatively, D is TRBD1 (5 bases). With 5 bases removed from V and 1 base from J, the gap between germline ends came to 12 bases. Germline CDR1 MNHEY, CDR2 SMNVEV (reference sequence). This CDR3 is built from 15 residues. CDR3 sequence reads: CASSPRGRSNQPQHF. The CDR3 nucleotides read TGTGCCAGCAGTCCTAGGGGACGCAGCAATCAGCCCCAGCATTTT.

This clone was observed once. The chain has TRBV7-3 and TRBJ1-1; D not resolved. Germline V CDR1 and CDR2: SGHTA, FQGTGA. Between the trimmed V and J ends, which lost 2 bases and 3 bases, there was a span of 7 bases. The length of the CDR3 is 13 residues. The CDR3 here is CASSLLIDTEAFF. Written as DNA, the CDR3 is TGTGCCAGCAGCTTACTTATTGACACTGAAGCTTTCTTT.

The chain is built from TRBV5-1 and TRBJ2-6; 7 bases line up with TRBD2. The junction had 6 bases not matched to a gene; V was cut back by 6 bases and J by 0 bases. This CDR3 region has 16 residues. The germline gives CDR1 SGHRS, CDR2 YFSETQ. The CDR3 DNA sequence: TGCGCCAGCACTAGGTCGGGGGGCTCTGGGGCCAACGTCCTGACTTTC. Protein product: CASTRSGGSGANVLTF. The full variable domain, in which reference TRBV5-1 and TRBJ2-6 provide the parts outside the CDR3, is KAGVTQTPRYLIKTRGQQVTLSCSPISGHRSVSWYQQTPGQGLQFLFEYFSETQRNKGNFPGRFSGRQFSNSRSEMNVSTLELGDSALYLCASTRSGGSGANVLTFGAGSRLTVL.

CDR3 residues: CASSPKSEDTGELFF. CDR3 bases: TGTGCCAGCTCACCGAAATCGGAGGACACCGGGGAGCTGTTTTTT. The gene calls are TRBV18 and TRBJ2-2, with D possibly TRBD2 on 5 matching bases. The V and J ends lost 3 bases and 3 bases respectively, with 11 bases between them. Germline values: CDR1 KGHSH, CDR2 LQKENI. The length of the CDR3 is 15 residues.

The chain combines TRBV9 with TRBJ2-3, with D maybe TRBD1 (6 bases). Trimming stripped 0 bases from V and 0 bases from J, with 8 bases between. The germline CDR1 and CDR2 sequences are SGDLS and YYNGEE. There are 15 residues in the CDR3. This chain's CDR3 is CASSVAGESTDTQYF. For the CDR3, the DNA is TGTGCCAGCAGCGTAGCAGGGGAGAGCACAGATACGCAGTATTTT.

This chain connects TRBV6-2 or TRBV6-3 to TRBJ2-1; TRBD2 might be the D (6 bases). Trimming shortened V by 6 bases and J by 5 bases, and 14 bases separated the two germline ends. From germline, CDR1 is MNHEY and CDR2 SVGEGT. CDR3 size: 14 residues. CDR3 protein: CASSAPGGNNEQFF. The CDR3 DNA sequence: TGTGCCAGCAGCGCCCCCGGGGGAAACAATGAGCAGTTCTTC.

The V and J genes are TRBV7-2 and TRBJ2-2; 10 bases line up with TRBD2. Trimming took 2 bases from V and 7 from J; bases not matched to a gene: 10. This CDR3 comprises 17 residues. The germline CDR1 and CDR2 sequences are SGHTA and FQGNSA. The CDR3 DNA is TGTGCCAGCAGCTTATGGGGGCTAGCGGGAGCGGGCGGGGAGCTGTTTTTT. Amino acid sequence: CASSLWGLAGAGGELFF.

This chain connects TRBV27 to TRBJ1-2, with D perhaps matching TRBD1 (5 bases). The CDR3 covers 14 residues. Germline V gene data show CDR1 as MNHEY and CDR2 as SMNVEV (reference sequence). Trimming removed 2 bases from V and 5 bases from J, with 12 bases in between. The CDR3 reads CASSLTGGTYGYTF. The CDR3 DNA sequence: TGTGCCAGCAGTTTAACGGGGGGTACTTATGGCTACACCTTC.

The chain joins TRBV7-2 to TRBJ1-5; 10 nucleotides match TRBD1. The junction had 7 bases not matched to a gene; V was cut back by 4 bases and J by 7 bases. This CDR3 region has 15 residues. The germline V gene has CDR1 SGHTA and CDR2 FQGNSA. The CDR3, as DNA: TGTGCCAGCAGCTCCCGGACAGGGGGAGACCAGCCCCAGCATTTT. It codes for CASSSRTGGDQPQHF.

The chain combines TRBV29-1 with TRBJ1-2, with D uncertain. The V gene's germline CDR1 is SQVTM and CDR2 ANQGSEA. Trimming pared 4 bases from V and 0 bases from J, leaving 12 bases between. The CDR3 runs 14 residues. CDR3 region: CSVGEPPANYGYTF. CDR3 DNA sequence: TGCAGCGTTGGTGAGCCTCCAGCTAACTATGGCTACACCTTC.

The rearrangement uses TRBV6-5 and TRBJ2-5; D is undetermined. Germline V gene sequence: CDR1 MNHEY, CDR2 SVGAGI. CDR3 length: 15 residues. The V gene lost 2 bases and the J gene lost 2 bases, with 12 bases spanning the gap. The CDR3 loop reads CASSYGRGPQETQYF. The CDR3 DNA reads TGTGCCAGCAGTTACGGTAGAGGACCTCAAGAGACCCAGTACTTC.

This clone has more than one count but fewer than ten. This chain joins TRBV29-1 and TRBJ1-5, with 7 bases matching TRBD1. The CDR3 sequence is 12 residues long. The junction had 4 bases not matched to a gene; V was cut back by 6 bases and J by 5 bases. Germline values: CDR1 SQVTM, CDR2 ANQGSEA. CDR3 bases: TGCAGCGTAGGCGGGACAGATCAGCCCCAGCATTTT. It codes for CSVGGTDQPQHF.

The V and J genes are TRBV2 and TRBJ2-7, with 8 bases aligning to TRBD2. Per germline, CDR1 SNHLY and CDR2 FYNNEI. This CDR3 is built from 14 residues. V was pared by 3 bases and J by 2 bases, with 3 bases of the junction left unmatched. The CDR3 coding sequence is TGTGCCAGCAGTGACAAGCGGGAGACCTACGAGCAGTACTTC. It encodes CASSDKRETYEQYF. The entire variable domain, with the rest obtained from reference TRBV2 and TRBJ2-7, is as follows: EPEVTQTPSHQVTQMGQEVILRCVPISNHLYFYWYRQILGQKVEFLVSFYNNEISEKSEIFDDQFSVERPDGSNFTLKIRSTKLEDSAMYFCASSDKRETYEQYFGPGTRLTVT.

The chain joins TRBV27 to TRBJ2-7; D may correspond to TRBD1 or TRBD2 (5 bases each). The CDR3 totals 18 residues. Germline V CDR1 and CDR2: MNHEY, SMNVEV (reference sequence). Trimming stripped 5 bases from V and 5 bases from J, with 28 bases between. The CDR3 DNA is TGTGCCAGCAGTAAATACGAATGGGGGACCCAGAACGTCCACGAGCAGTACTTC. As protein: CASSKYEWGTQNVHEQYF.

The rearrangement uses TRBV7-9 and TRBJ1-1; D is unresolved. This CDR3 region has 14 residues. CDR1 and CDR2 (germline): SEHNR, FQNEAQ (reference sequence). V was pared by 5 bases and J by 1 base, with 11 bases between. The CDR3 region is CASSGYSPNTEAFF. The CDR3 region has the DNA TGTGCCAGCAGCGGATACAGTCCGAACACTGAAGCTTTCTTT.

The V gene is TRBV5-5, the J gene TRBJ2-5; D is possibly TRBD1 or TRBD2 (5 bases each). The CDR3 has 14 residues. Germline values: CDR1 SGHKS, CDR2 YYEKEE (reference sequence). The V end was cut by 4 bases, the J end by 5 bases, with 15 bases between. CDR3 amino acids: CASSQLRGRETQYF. The CDR3 DNA sequence: TGTGCCAGCAGCCAACTACGGGGCAGGGAGACCCAGTACTTC.

The chain links TRBV11-2 to TRBJ1-1, with 9 bases fitting TRBD1. The germline CDR1 and CDR2 sequences are SGHAT and FQNNGV. The CDR3 runs 17 residues. V shed 0 bases, J shed 1 base, and the junction held 6 bases outside the gene matches. The CDR3 sequence: CASSLDLYRGRNTEAFF. The CDR3 nucleotides are TGTGCCAGCAGCTTAGATCTCTACAGGGGGCGGAACACTGAAGCTTTCTTT.